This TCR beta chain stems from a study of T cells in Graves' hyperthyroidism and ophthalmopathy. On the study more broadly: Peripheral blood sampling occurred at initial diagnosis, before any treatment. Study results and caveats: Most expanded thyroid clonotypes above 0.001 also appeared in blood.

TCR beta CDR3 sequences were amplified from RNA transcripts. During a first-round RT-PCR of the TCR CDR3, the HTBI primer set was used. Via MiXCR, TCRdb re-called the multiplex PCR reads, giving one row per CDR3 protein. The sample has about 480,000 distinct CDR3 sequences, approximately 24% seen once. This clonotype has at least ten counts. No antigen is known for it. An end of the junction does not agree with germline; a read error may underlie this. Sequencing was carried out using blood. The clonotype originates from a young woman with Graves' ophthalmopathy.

The CDR3, as DNA: TGTGCCAGCAGTTTCGCCCTGACAGGGGGCAGTTCCTATGAGCAGTACTTC. Amino acids: CASSFALTGGSSYEQYF. The V gene is TRBV28, the J gene TRBJ2-7, with 10 bases identical to TRBD1. The germline V gene encodes CDR1 MDHEN and CDR2 SYDVKM. CDR3 size: 17 residues.